This T cell receptor beta chain derives from a study of cytomegalovirus exposure and HLA in healthy donors. Concerning this clone itself: Its specificity is not known.

Study conclusions and caveats: Despite most TCR sequences being rare, some public TCRs occurred in many donors. Cytomegalovirus status was reportedly diagnosed by the classifier with high specificity and sensitivity. In vitro assays verified that a few CMV-associated chains recognized CMV antigens specifically.

V was trimmed by 4 bases and J by 8 bases, leaving 17 bases between them. The germline gives CDR1 MNHNS, CDR2 SASEGT. This CDR3 spans 14 amino acids. Here immunoSEQ multiplex PCR was the method, and the copy in TCRdb shows in-frame clones only, minus some. Of 38,000 or so clones listed, approximately 92% are singletons. The sequenced material came from PBMCs. This clonotype was obtained from a man younger than 35 in good health and CMV-seronegative. The chain joins TRBV6-1 to TRBJ1-2, with a tentative D call TRBD1 (5 bases). CDR3 sequence: CASSGNRGDSGYTF. CDR3 nucleotides: TGTGCCAGCAGTGGAAATCGGGGGGATTCCGGCTACACCTTC.